This T cell receptor beta chain was sequenced in a study of blood T cell repertoires in COVID-19. Study context: The samples span acute and convalescent COVID-19 from the United States, Italy and Spain. The cDNA or gDNA used as material had been derived from T cells, B-cell-depleted T cells, or PBMCs.

V lost 0 bases to trimming and J lost 2 bases, with 14 bases between them. The CDR3 spans 15 residues. Germline loops: CDR1 GTSNPN, CDR2 SVGIG (reference sequence). Original methodology: Estimates of nucleated cell counts were drawn from the amplification of reference gene primers. The data were produced by immunoSEQ multiplex PCR, yet TCRdb's version contains in-frame clones alone and is incomplete. V and J calls and clone size are those listed in that table; D and trimming were worked out from the DNA. The data show 24,000 or so clones, with just over 85% seen just once and about 18% held by the top ten.

The specimen sequenced was peripheral blood. The gene calls are TRBV30 and TRBJ2-7; possible D gene TRBD2, 5 bases. This clonotype was sampled from a woman over 75 with acute or convalescent COVID-19. This CDR3 reads CAWSVYRSGAYEQYF. CDR3 in DNA: TGTGCCTGGAGTGTATATCGTTCCGGGGCCTACGAGCAGTACTTC.